These 12 T cell receptor beta chains were all obtained from the same sample, sequenced in a study of blood T cell repertoires in COVID-19 (dated by TCRdb to the early 2020s). Library method: the immunoSEQ multiplex PCR assay. TCRdb took over this immuneACCESS table, retaining in-frame rearrangements with V and J assigned. Such tables are incomplete; in checked studies, under half of the missing clones stem from an unresolved V gene, and the remainder is unexplained. The sample table contains under 45,000 clones; only one count was recorded for around four fifths of them. The ten largest clonotypes hold under 45% of the sample. The sample taken for sequencing was peripheral blood. These receptor sequences come from a human donor in a cohort sampled during active COVID-19.

The chain uses TRBV18 and TRBJ2-3; TRBD1 matches at 11 bases. The CDR3 runs 17 residues. Per the germline V gene, CDR1 is KGHSH and CDR2 is LQKENI. With V trimmed by 4 bases and J by 4 bases, 10 bases remained unmatched. As DNA, the CDR3 is TGTGCCAGCTCACGCACTCAGCCGGGACAGGGGGCAGATACGCAGTATTTT. It specifies CASSRTQPGQGADTQYF.

The chain uses TRBV6-6 and TRBJ1-1; D possibly corresponds to TRBD1 (5 bases). The CDR3 is made up of 15 amino acids. V lost 0 bases and J 6 bases, leaving 14 bases between the germline ends. The V gene's germline CDR1 is MNHNY and CDR2 SVGAGI (reference sequence). CDR3 sequence (DNA): TGTGCCAGCAGTTACTCTCAGGGTTATCGATCTGAAGCTTTCTTT. It encodes CASSYSQGYRSEAFF.

The rearrangement uses TRBV5-1 and TRBJ2-4; 7 nucleotides align to TRBD1. Germline V gene data show CDR1 as SGHRS and CDR2 as YFSETQ. The CDR3 is 14 amino acids. V shed 3 bases and J 6 bases; nucleotides not matched to a gene: 6. The CDR3 DNA follows: TGCGCCAGCAGCTCGACAGGGCCTCTAAACATTCAGTACTTC. Translation gives CASSSTGPLNIQYF.

The chain couples TRBV5-6 to TRBJ2-7, with 10 bases aligning to TRBD1. V was clipped by 4 bases and J by 4 bases; unmatched bases: 8. This CDR3 is built from 15 residues. Germline values: CDR1 SGHDT, CDR2 YYEEEE. The CDR3 loop reads CASSVRQGARYEQYF. The CDR3, as DNA: TGTGCCAGCAGCGTTAGACAGGGGGCACGATACGAGCAGTACTTC. The whole variable domain, remainder taken from reference TRBV5-6 and TRBJ2-7, is DAGVTQSPTHLIKTRGQQVTLRCSPKSGHDTVSWYQQALGQGPQFIFQYYEEEERQRGNFPDRFSGHQFPNYSSELNVNALLLGDSALYLCASSVRQGARYEQYFGPGTRLTVT.

The rearrangement links TRBV5-1 to TRBJ1-6; 7 bases are a match to TRBD1. The CDR3 runs 17 residues. The germline V gene encodes CDR1 SGHRS and CDR2 YFSETQ. J lost 7 bases, V lost 4 bases, and 14 bases had no gene match. In DNA, the CDR3 is TGCGCCAGCAGCCTCCCAGGGATTGACAGGGCAAATTCACCCCTCCACTTT. This encodes CASSLPGIDRANSPLHF.

DNA for the CDR3: TGTGCCAGTAGTCCTGGACTGATTGGCGAGCAGTACTTC. Its translation: CASSPGLIGEQYF. The chain is built from TRBV19 and TRBJ2-7, with a tentative D call TRBD2 (5 bases). CDR1 is LNHDA, CDR2 SQIVND, per germline (reference sequence). The CDR3 spans 13 residues. The V and J ends lost 5 bases and 6 bases respectively, with 14 bases between them.

The V call is TRBV2, the J call TRBJ1-5; 11 bases agree with TRBD1. V dropped 3 bases and J dropped 6; count of bases not matched to a gene: 1. Germline V gene lookup returns CDR1 SNHLY and CDR2 FYNNEI. This CDR3 has 14 residues. In DNA, the CDR3 is TGTGCCAGCAGTGAGGACAGGGGGCCTCAGCCCCAGCATTTT. This codes for CASSEDRGPQPQHF.

The V call is TRBV6-5, the J call TRBJ1-6, with 12 nucleotides matching TRBD1. Germline V gene lookup returns CDR1 MNHEY and CDR2 SVGAGI. V shed 5 bases and J 10 bases; nucleotides not matched to a gene: 3. The CDR3 consists of 14 residues. The CDR3 nucleotides are TGTGCCAGCAGTCCGGGACAGGGGGCCTCACCCCTCCACTTT. As protein: CASSPGQGASPLHF.

The chain recombines TRBV7-3 with TRBJ2-7, with TRBD2 identical over 11 bases. The length of the CDR3 is 15 residues. Germline lookup yields CDR1 SGHTA and CDR2 FQGTGA. Trimming cost V 5 bases and J 5 bases; bases outside gene matches: 8. As DNA, the CDR3 is TGTGCCAGCAGCCCGGTAGCGGGGGGGCCCGACGAGCAGTACTTC. It yields the protein CASSPVAGGPDEQYF. Combining the CDR3 with reference TRBV7-3 and TRBJ2-7 gives the whole variable domain GAGVSQTPSNKVTEKGKYVELRCDPISGHTALYWYRQSLGQGPEFLIYFQGTGAADDSGLPNDRFFAVRPEGSVSTLKIQRTERGDSAVYLCASSPVAGGPDEQYFGPGTRLTVT.

The chain combines TRBV11-1 with TRBJ2-7, with 7 bases that match TRBD1. The CDR3 spans 16 residues. The V gene end was trimmed by 5 bases and the J gene end by 5 bases; junction bases not matched to a gene: 15. In germline, CDR1 is SGHAT, CDR2 FQDESV (reference sequence). CDR3 amino acids: CASSKTGQLTYDEQYV. The CDR3 bases are TGTGCCAGCAGCAAAACGGGACAGCTGACTTACGACGAGCAGTACGTC.

The V gene is TRBV20-1, the J gene TRBJ1-2; unclear D gene. Germline lookup yields CDR1 DFQATT and CDR2 SNEGSKA (reference sequence). The germline V and J ends were trimmed by 0 bases and 8 bases, with 4 bases remaining between them. CDR3 length: 10 residues. CDR3 DNA: TGCAGTGCTAGAGATCTGGGCTACACCTTC. Protein product: CSARDLGYTF.

The chain has TRBV5-4 and TRBJ2-7; D unresolved. The length of the CDR3 is 14 residues. V was cut by 2 bases and J by 2 bases, with 11 bases left in between. Germline lookup yields CDR1 SGHNT and CDR2 YYREEE (reference sequence). The CDR3 sequence: CASSFFGSTYEQYV. CDR3 in DNA: TGTGCCAGCAGCTTCTTCGGTAGTACCTACGAGCAGTACGTC.